Presented here are 7 T cell receptor beta chains from one specimen sequenced in a study of Graves' ophthalmopathy and Graves' hyperthyroidism (dated 2018 in TCRdb). Sequencer: Illumina HiSeq 2000. For repertoire sequencing, TCR beta CDR3 regions were amplified from RNA transcripts. A first-round RT-PCR used HTBI primers with the Qiagen OneStep RT-PCR kit, followed by a second-round multiplex PCR, size selection and purification. TCRdb itself trimmed the public reads at Q25 with fastp, ran MiXCR and retained productive beta chains. Under each unique CDR3 protein, matching rows form one entry showing the most common genes and DNA. The sample table lists fewer than 400,000 distinct CDR3 sequences, 15% to 20% of them with a count of one. The top ten constitute about 1.6% of the sample. The specimen sequenced was peripheral blood. The origin of the receptors is a woman aged 18-29 years with Graves' ophthalmopathy. Donor details come from another sample of the same person, matched by shared clones.

The V call is TRBV6-5, the J call TRBJ1-1; 11 nucleotides match TRBD1. Germline V gene lookup returns CDR1 MNHEY and CDR2 SVGAGI. V gave up 1 base and J gave up 6 bases; unmatched junction bases: 7. The CDR3 runs 16 residues. The CDR3 region is CASSYWTGGETAEAFF. The CDR3 nucleotides are TGTGCCAGCAGTTACTGGACAGGGGGCGAAACGGCTGAAGCTTTCTTT.

This clonotype has ten or more counts. Here the CDR3 reads CATSDSRGRRAYEQYF. CDR3 bases: TGTGCCACCAGTGACTCTAGAGGGAGAAGAGCCTACGAGCAGTACTTC. The J gene is TRBJ2-7, the V gene TRBV24-1, with D possibly TRBD2 on 5 matching bases. The ends were cut back, 4 bases at V and 2 bases at J, with 17 bases in the middle. Germline V gives CDR1 KGHDR, CDR2 SFDVKD. This CDR3 region has 16 residues.

At least ten counts were recorded for this clonotype. V gene TRBV19 combines with J gene TRBJ2-2; D possibly corresponds to TRBD2 (6 bases). The CDR3 runs 15 residues. Germline lookup yields CDR1 LNHDA and CDR2 SQIVND (reference sequence). Between the trimmed V and J ends, which lost 7 bases and 6 bases, there was a span of 18 bases. The CDR3 spells CASTPTRGTPGELFF. CDR3 DNA sequence: TGTGCCAGTACCCCCACCCGAGGGACTCCCGGGGAGCTGTTTTTT.

V is TRBV19 and J is TRBJ1-1; possibly TRBD1 for D (5 bases). V was clipped by 9 bases and J by 1 base, with 27 bases between them. This CDR3 comprises 18 residues. Looked up from germline, CDR1 is LNHDA and CDR2 is SQIVND (reference sequence). The CDR3 is CASSFALEGSVENTEAFF. The CDR3 DNA is TGTGCCAGCTCTTTCGCTCTGGAGGGGTCGGTCGAGAACACTGAAGCTTTCTTT.

The chain has TRBV6-1 and TRBJ1-5; D remains unclear. Germline CDR1 reads MNHNS; CDR2 reads SASEGT. V was clipped by 1 base and J by 4 bases, with 11 bases between them. This CDR3 spans 15 amino acids. In nucleotides, the CDR3 is TGTGCCAGCAGTGAAGTTCGTTGGGGTAATCAGCCCCAGCATTTT. Translated, it gives CASSEVRWGNQPQHF.

This clonotype occurred many times. This sequence joins TRBV6-5 and TRBJ1-1; D is unresolved. The germline V gene has CDR1 MNHEY and CDR2 SVGAGI. CDR3 length equals 13 residues. V lost 2 bases, J lost 4 bases, and 8 bases lay in between. This CDR3 is CASSYDKGTEAFF. In DNA, the CDR3 is TGTGCCAGCAGTTACGATAAAGGCACTGAAGCTTTCTTT.

At least ten counts were recorded for this clonotype. The chain employs TRBV7-8 and TRBJ2-2; 9 bases agree with TRBD1. This CDR3 spans 14 amino acids. V shed 11 bases, J shed 3 bases, and the junction held 7 bases outside the gene matches. Germline V gives CDR1 SGHVS, CDR2 FQNEAQ. The CDR3 spells CAATTGGDTGELFF. For the CDR3, the DNA is TGTGCCGCAACTACAGGGGGCGACACCGGGGAGCTGTTTTTT.